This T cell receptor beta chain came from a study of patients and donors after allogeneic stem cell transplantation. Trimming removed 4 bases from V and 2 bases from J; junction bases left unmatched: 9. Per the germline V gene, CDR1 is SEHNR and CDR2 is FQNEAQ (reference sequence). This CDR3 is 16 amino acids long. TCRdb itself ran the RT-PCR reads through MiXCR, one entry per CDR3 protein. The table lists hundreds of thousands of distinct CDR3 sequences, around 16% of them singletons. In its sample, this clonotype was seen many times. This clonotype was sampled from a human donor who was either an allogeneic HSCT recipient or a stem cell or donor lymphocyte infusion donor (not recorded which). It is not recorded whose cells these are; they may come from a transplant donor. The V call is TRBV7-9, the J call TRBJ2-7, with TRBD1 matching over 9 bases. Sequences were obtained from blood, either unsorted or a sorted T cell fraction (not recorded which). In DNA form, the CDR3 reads TGTGCCAGCAGCTCCCCCTTACAGGGGGCCCCCTACGAGCAGTACTTC. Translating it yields CASSSPLQGAPYEQYF.